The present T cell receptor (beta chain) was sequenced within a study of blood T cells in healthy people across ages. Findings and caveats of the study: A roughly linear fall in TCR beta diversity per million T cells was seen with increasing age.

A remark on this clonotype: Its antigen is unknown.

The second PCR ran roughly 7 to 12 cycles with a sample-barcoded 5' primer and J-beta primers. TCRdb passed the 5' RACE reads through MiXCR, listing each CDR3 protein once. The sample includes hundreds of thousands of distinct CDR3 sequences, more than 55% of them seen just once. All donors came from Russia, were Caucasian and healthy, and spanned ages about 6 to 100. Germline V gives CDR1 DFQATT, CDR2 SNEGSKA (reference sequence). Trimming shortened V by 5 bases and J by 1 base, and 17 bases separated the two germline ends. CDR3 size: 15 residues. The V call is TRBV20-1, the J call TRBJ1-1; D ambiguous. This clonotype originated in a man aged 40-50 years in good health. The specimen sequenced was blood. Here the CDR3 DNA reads TGCAGTGCTGATCCTAACTTGAGGGCGAACACTGAAGCTTTCTTT. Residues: CSADPNLRANTEAFF.